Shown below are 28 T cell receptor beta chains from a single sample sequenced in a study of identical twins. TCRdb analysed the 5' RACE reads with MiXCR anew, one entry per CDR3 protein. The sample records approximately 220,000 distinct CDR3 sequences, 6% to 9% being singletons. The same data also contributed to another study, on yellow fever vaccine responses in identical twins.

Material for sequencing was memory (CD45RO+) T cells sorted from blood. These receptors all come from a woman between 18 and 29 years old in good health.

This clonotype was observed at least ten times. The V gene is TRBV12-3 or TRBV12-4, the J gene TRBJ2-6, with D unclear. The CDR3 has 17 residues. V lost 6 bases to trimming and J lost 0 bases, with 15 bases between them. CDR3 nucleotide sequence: TGTGCCAGCAGCCGCTCCCTCCTAAACTCTGGGGCCAACGTCCTGACTTTC. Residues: CASSRSLLNSGANVLTF.

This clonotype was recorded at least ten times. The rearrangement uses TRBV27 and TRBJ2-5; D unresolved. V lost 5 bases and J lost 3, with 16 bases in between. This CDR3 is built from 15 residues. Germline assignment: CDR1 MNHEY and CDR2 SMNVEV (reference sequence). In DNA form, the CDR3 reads TGTGCCAGCAGTCGTCGATGGACGGACGAAGAGACCCAGTACTTC. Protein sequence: CASSRRWTDEETQYF.

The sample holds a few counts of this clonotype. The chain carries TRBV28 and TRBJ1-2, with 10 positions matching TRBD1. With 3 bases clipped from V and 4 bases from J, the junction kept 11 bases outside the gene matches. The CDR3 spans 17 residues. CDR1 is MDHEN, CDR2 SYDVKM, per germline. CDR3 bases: TGTGCCAGCAGTTTGGGACAGGGGCACCCCGGGAGCTATGGCTACACCTTC. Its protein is CASSLGQGHPGSYGYTF.

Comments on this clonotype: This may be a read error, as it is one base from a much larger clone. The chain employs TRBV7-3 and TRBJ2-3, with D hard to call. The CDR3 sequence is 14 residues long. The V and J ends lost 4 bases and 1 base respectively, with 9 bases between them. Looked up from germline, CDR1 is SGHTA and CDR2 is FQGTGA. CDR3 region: CASSSDEGTDTQYF. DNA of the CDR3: TGTGCCAGCAGCTCGGACGAAGGCACAGATACGCAGTATTTT.

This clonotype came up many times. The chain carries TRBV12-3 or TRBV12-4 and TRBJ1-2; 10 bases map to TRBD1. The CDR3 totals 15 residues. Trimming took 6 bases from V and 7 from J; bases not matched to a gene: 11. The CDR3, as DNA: TGTGCCAGCAGCATAGGCCCTGGACAGGGGGGTGGCTACACCTTC. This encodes CASSIGPGQGGGYTF.

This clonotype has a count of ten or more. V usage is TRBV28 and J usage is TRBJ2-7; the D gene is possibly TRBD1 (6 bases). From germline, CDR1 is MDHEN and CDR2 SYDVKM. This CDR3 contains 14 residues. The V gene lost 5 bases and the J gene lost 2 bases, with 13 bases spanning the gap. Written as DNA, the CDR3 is TGTGCCAGCAGTAGGCAGGGGACCGCCTACGAGCAGTACTTC. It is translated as CASSRQGTAYEQYF.

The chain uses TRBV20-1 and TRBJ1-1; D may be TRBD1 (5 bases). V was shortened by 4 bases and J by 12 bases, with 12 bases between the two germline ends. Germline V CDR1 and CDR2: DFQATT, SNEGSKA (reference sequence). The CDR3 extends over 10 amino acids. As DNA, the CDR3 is TGCAGTGCTACCTATGGGGCACCTTTCTTT. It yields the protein CSATYGAPFF.

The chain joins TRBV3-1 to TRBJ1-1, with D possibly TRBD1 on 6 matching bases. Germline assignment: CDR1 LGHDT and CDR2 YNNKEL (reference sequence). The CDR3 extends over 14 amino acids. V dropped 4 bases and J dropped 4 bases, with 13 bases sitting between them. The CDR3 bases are TGTGCCAGCAGCCCTCGACAGGCAGGCACTGAAGCTTTCTTT. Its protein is CASSPRQAGTEAFF.

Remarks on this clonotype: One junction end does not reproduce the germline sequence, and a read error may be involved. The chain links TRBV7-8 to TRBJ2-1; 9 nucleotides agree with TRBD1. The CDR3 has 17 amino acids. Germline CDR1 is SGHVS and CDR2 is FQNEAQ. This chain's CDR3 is CAISPGLDRGRNNEQFF. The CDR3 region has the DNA TGTGCCATCAGCCCGGGGCTGGACAGGGGACGTAACAATGAGCAGTTCTTC.

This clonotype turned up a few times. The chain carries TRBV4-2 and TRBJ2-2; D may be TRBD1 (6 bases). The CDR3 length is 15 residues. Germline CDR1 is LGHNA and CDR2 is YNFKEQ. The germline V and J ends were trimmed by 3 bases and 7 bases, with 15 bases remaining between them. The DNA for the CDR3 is TGTGCCAGCAGCCACCTCAGACAGGCGGTCGGGGAGCTGTTTTTT. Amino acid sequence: CASSHLRQAVGELFF.

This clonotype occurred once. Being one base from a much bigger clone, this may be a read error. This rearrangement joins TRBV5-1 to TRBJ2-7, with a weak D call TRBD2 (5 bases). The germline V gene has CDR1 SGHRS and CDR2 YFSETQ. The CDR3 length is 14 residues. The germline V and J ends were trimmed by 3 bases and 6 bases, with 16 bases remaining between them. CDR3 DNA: TGCGCCAGCAGCTCGGTACAGATTGAGGGCGAGCAGTACTTC. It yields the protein CASSSVQIEGEQYF.

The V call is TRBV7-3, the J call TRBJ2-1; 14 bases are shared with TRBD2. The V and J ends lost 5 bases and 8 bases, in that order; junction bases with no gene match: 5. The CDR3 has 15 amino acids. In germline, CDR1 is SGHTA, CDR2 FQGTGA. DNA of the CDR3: TGTGCCAGCAGCAAGACTAGCGGGGGGGTGGATGAGCAGTTCTTC. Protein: CASSKTSGGVDEQFF. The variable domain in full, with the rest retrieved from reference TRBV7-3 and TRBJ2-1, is GAGVSQTPSNKVTEKGKYVELRCDPISGHTALYWYRQSLGQGPEFLIYFQGTGAADDSGLPNDRFFAVRPEGSVSTLKIQRTERGDSAVYLCASSKTSGGVDEQFFGPGTRLTVL.

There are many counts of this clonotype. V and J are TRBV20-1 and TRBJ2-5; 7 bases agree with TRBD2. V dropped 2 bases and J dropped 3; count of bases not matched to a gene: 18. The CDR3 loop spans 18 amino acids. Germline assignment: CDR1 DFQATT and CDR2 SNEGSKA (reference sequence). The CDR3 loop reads CSARPSRGLGLAEETQYF. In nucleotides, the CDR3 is TGCAGTGCTAGACCTTCTCGCGGCTTGGGGCTAGCGGAAGAGACCCAGTACTTC.

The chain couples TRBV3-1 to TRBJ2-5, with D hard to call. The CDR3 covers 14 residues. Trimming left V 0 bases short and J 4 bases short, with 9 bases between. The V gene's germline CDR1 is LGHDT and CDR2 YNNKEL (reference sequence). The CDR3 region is CASSQDPVSETQYF. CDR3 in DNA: TGTGCCAGCAGCCAAGATCCAGTTTCAGAGACCCAGTACTTC.

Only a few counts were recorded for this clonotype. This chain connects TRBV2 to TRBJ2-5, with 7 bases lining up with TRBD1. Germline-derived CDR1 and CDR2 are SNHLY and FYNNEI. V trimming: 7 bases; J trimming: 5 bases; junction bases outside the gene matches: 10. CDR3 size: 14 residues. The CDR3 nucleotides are TGTGCCAGCACTTTTACAGGGGTAGTGGAGACCCAGTACTTC. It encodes CASTFTGVVETQYF.

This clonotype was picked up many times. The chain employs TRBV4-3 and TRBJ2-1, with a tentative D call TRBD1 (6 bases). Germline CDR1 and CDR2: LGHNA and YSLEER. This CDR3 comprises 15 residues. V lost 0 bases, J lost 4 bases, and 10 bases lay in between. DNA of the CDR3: TGCGCCAGCAGCCAAGAGCCCGACAGGTACAATGAGCAGTTCTTC. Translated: CASSQEPDRYNEQFF.

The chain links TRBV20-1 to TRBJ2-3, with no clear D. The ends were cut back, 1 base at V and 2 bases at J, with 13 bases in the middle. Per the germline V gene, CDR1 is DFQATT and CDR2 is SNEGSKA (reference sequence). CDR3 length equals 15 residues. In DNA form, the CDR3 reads TGCAGTGCTAGAGGCCTGCTAGGGCACACAGATACGCAGTATTTT. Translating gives CSARGLLGHTDTQYF.

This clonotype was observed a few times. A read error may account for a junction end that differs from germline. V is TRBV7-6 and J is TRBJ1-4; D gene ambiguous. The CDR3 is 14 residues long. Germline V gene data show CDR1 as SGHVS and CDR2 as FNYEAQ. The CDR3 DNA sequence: TGTGCCAGCAGCTTAGAACCCTCGGGAGGGAAACTGTGTTTT. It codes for CASSLEPSGGKLCF.

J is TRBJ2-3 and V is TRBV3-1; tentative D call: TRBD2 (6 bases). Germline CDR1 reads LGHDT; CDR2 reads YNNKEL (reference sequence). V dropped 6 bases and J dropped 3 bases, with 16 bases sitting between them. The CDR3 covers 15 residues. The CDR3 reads CASSMTGGLTDTQYF. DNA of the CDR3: TGTGCCAGCAGTATGACCGGGGGTCTGACAGATACGCAGTATTTT.

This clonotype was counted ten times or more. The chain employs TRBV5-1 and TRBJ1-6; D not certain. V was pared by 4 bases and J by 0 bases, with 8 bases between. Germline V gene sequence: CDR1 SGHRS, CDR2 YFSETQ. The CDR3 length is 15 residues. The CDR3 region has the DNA TGCGCCAGCAGCCACGATAGCTCCTATAATTCACCCCTCCACTTT. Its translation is CASSHDSSYNSPLHF.

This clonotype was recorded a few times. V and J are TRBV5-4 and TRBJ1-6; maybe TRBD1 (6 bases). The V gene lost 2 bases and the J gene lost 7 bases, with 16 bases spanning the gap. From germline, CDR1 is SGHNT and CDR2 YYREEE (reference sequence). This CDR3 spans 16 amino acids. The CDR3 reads CASSFNLGGSNSPLHF. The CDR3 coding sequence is TGTGCCAGCAGCTTTAACCTAGGGGGGAGCAATTCACCCCTCCACTTT.

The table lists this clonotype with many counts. DNA of the CDR3: TGCGCCAGCAGCCAAGCCCCACGGCCGGGACAGGGGAATCAGCCCCAGCATTTT. The encoded protein is CASSQAPRPGQGNQPQHF. The V call is TRBV4-1, the J call TRBJ1-5; 10 nucleotides match TRBD1. The trim removed 1 base at V and 4 bases at J, leaving 10 bases unmatched. This CDR3 is 18 amino acids long. Germline-derived CDR1 and CDR2 are MGHRA and YSYEKL.

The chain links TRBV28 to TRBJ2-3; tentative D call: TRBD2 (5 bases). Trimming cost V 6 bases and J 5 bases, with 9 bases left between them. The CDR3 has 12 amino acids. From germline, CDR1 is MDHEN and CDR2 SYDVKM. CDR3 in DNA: TGTGCCAGCAGGGGCGGGTTAGATACGCAGTATTTT. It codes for CASRGGLDTQYF.

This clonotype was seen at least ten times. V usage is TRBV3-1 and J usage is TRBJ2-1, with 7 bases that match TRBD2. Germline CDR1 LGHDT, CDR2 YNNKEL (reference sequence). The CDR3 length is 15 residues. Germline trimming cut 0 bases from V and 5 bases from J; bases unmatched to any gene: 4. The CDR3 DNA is TGTGCCAGCAGCCAAGAAGCGGGGCGACACAATGAGCAGTTCTTC. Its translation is CASSQEAGRHNEQFF.

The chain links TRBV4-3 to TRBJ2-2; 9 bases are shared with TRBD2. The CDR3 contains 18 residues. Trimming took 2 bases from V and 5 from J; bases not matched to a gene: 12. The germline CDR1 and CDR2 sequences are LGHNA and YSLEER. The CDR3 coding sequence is TGCGCCAGCAGCCAACGCCCCGGTAGCGGGAGATCTACCGGGGAGCTGTTTTTT. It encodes CASSQRPGSGRSTGELFF.

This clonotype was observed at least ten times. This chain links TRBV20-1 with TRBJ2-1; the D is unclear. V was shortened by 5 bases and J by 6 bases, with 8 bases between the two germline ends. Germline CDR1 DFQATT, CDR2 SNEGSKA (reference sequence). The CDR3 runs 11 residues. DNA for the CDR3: TGCAGTGCTGAGGATATCAATGAGCAGTTCTTC. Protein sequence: CSAEDINEQFF.

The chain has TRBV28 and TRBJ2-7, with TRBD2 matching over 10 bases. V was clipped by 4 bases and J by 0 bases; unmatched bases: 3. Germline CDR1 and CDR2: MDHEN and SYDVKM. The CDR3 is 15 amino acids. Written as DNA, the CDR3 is TGTGCCAGCAGTTCTCTAGCGGGAGACTCCTACGAGCAGTACTTC. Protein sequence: CASSSLAGDSYEQYF.

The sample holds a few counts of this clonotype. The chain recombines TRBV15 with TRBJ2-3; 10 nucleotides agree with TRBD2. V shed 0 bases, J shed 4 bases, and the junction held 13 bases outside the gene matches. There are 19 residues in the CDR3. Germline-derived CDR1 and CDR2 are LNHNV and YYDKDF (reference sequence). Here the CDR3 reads CATSRDRESGRALSDTQYF. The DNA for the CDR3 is TGTGCCACCAGCAGAGATCGGGAAAGCGGGAGGGCCCTCTCAGATACGCAGTATTTT.